This T cell receptor (beta chain) was observed in a study of shared clonotypes between healthy human individuals. On the study more broadly: Donors had three CD4 naive, three CD4 memory, two CD8 naive and one CD8 memory plate apiece. General study findings and limits: Donors were few, which limited the genetic and exposure-history diversity represented. Non-shared clonotypes had lower generation probabilities than those shared by all four donors.

Using immunoSEQ multiplex PCR, the repertoire was profiled, and TCRdb retains in-frame clones only, with some absent. The profile covers nearly 600,000 clones, with roughly 96% appearing a single time and 0.11% taken by the ten largest. Naive-designated CD8 cells lacked CD45RO, were positively enriched for CCR7, and omitted terminally differentiated effector memory CD45RA+ cells. Recent acute infections and vaccinations were absent in the healthy HIV-negative adult donors. Turning to this clone: Its antigen is undetermined.

The CDR3 covers 14 residues. V lost 5 bases to trimming and J lost 3 bases; unmatched junction nucleotides: 6. Germline V CDR1 and CDR2: MNHEY, SVGAGI. Sequenced material: naive CD8+ T cells sorted from blood. This chain uses TRBV6-5 with TRBJ1-1; 7 bases fit TRBD1. The source is a woman aged 25 to 39 in good health. As DNA, the CDR3 is TGTGCCAGCAGTCAAGGACAGGAACACACTGAAGCTTTCTTT. This sequence encodes CASSQGQEHTEAFF.